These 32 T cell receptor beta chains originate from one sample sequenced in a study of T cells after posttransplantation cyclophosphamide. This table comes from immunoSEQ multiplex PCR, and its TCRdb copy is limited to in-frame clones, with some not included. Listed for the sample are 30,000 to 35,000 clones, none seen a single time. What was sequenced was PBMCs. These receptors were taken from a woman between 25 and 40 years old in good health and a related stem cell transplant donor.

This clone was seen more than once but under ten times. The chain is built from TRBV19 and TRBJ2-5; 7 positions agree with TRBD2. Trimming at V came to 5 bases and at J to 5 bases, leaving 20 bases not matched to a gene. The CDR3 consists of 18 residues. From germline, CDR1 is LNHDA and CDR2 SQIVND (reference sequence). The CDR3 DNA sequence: TGTGCCAGTAGTCCGAGGGGCGTCGGGGGGTTCGGGGAGGAGACCCAGTACTTC. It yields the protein CASSPRGVGGFGEETQYF.

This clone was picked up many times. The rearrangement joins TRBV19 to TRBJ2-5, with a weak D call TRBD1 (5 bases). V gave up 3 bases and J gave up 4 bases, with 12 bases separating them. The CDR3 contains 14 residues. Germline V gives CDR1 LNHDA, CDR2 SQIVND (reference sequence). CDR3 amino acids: CASSMGLGVETQYF. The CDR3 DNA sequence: TGTGCCAGTAGTATGGGCCTAGGGGTAGAGACCCAGTACTTC.

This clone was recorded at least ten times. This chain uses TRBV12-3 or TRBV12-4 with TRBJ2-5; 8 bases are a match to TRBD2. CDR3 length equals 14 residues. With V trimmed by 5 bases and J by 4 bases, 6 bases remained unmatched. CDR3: CASSASGGGETQYF. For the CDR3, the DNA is TGTGCCAGCAGTGCGAGCGGGGGAGGAGAGACCCAGTACTTC.

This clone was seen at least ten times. The CDR3 DNA follows: TGTGCCAGCAGCTTAGATATCGGGACAGCCTACAATGAGCAGTTCTTC. It encodes CASSLDIGTAYNEQFF. The V call is TRBV7-9, the J call TRBJ2-1; 7 bases are a match to TRBD1. The V segment lost 1 base and the J segment 2 bases; nucleotides outside the gene matches: 5. The CDR3 is made up of 16 amino acids. In germline, CDR1 is SEHNR, CDR2 FQNEAQ (reference sequence).

In DNA, the CDR3 is TGTGCCTGGACTAGCGGGGGGGCTATTTCATATAACGAGCAGTACTTC. Its protein product is CAWTSGGAISYNEQYF. V and J are TRBV30 and TRBJ2-7; 12 bases are shared with TRBD2. Germline V gene data show CDR1 as GTSNPN and CDR2 as SVGIG (reference sequence). V lost 4 bases, J lost 5 bases, and 12 bases stayed unmatched. CDR3 size: 16 residues.

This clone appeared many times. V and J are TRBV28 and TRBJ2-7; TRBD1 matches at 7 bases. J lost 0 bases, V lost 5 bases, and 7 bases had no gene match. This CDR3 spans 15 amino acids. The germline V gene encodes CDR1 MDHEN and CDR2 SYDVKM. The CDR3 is CASSLRDSTSYEQYF. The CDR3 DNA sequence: TGTGCCAGCAGTCTCCGGGACAGCACCTCCTACGAGCAGTACTTC.

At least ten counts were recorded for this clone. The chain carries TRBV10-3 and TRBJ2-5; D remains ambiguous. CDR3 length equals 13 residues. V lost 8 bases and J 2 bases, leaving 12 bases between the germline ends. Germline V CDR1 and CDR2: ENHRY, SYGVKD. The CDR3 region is CAIGKGTQETQYF. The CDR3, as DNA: TGTGCCATCGGTAAAGGCACACAAGAGACCCAGTACTTC.

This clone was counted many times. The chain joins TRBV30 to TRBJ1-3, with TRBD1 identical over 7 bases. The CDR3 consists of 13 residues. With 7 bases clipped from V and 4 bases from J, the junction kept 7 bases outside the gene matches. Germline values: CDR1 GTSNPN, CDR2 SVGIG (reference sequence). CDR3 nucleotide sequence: TGTGCCTACTCACAGGGGACCGGAAACACCATATATTTT. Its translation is CAYSQGTGNTIYF.

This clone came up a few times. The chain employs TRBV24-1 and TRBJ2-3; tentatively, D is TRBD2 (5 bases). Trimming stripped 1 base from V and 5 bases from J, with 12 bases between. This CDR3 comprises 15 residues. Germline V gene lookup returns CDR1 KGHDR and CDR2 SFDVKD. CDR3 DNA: TGTGCCACCAGTGATTTAAGCGGTAGTAAAGATACGCAGTATTTT. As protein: CATSDLSGSKDTQYF.

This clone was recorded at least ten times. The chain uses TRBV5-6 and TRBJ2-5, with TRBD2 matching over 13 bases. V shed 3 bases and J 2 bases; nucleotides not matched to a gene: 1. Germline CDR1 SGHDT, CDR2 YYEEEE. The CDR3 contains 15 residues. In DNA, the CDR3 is TGTGCCAGCAGCTGGGGACTAGCGGGACAAGAGACCCAGTACTTC. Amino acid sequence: CASSWGLAGQETQYF.

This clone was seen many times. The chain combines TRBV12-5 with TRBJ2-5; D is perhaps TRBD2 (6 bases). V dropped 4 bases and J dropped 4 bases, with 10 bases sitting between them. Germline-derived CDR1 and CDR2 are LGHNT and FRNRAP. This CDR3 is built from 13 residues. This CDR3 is CASGSGDRETQYF. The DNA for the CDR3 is TGTGCTAGTGGTTCGGGGGATCGAGAGACCCAGTACTTC.

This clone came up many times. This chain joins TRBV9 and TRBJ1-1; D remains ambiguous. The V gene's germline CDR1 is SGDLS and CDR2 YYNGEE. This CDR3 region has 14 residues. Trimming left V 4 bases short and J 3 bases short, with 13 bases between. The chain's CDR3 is CASSPSRGYTEAFF. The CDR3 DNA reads TGTGCCAGCAGCCCCAGTCGGGGATACACTGAAGCTTTCTTT.

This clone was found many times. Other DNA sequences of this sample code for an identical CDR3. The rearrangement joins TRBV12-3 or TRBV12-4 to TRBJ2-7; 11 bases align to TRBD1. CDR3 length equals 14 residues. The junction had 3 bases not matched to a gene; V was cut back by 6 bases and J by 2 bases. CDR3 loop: CASSPGQGAYEQYF. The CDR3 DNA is TGTGCCAGCAGCCCGGGACAGGGGGCCTACGAGCAGTACTTC.

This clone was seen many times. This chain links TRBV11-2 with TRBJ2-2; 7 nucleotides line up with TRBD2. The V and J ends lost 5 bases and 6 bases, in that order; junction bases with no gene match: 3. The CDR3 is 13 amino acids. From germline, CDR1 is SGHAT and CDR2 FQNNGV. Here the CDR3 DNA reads TGTGCCAGCAGCCTAAGCGGGGCCGGGGAGCTGTTTTTT. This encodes CASSLSGAGELFF.

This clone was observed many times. CDR3 bases: TGTGCCAGCAGCTCCGGACAGGGGGGGGGTGGCTACACCTTC. It translates to CASSSGQGGGGYTF. This chain connects TRBV9 to TRBJ1-2; 10 nucleotides line up with TRBD1. The germline CDR1 and CDR2 sequences are SGDLS and YYNGEE. There are 14 residues in the CDR3. The ends lost 4 bases at V and 7 bases at J; junction bases unmatched: 7.

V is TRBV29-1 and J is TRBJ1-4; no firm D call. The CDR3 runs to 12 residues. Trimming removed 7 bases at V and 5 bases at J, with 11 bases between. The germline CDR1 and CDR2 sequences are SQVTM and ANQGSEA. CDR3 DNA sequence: TGCAGCGCTCGGGTCGTAAATGAAAAACTGTTTTTT. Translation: CSARVVNEKLFF.

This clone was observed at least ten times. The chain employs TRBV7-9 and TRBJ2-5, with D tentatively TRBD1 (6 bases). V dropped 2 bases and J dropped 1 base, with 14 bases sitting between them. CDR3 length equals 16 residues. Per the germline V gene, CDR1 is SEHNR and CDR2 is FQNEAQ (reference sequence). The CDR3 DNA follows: TGTGCCAGCAGCTTATCCAGGGGATATGGCCAAGAGACCCAGTACTTC. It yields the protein CASSLSRGYGQETQYF.

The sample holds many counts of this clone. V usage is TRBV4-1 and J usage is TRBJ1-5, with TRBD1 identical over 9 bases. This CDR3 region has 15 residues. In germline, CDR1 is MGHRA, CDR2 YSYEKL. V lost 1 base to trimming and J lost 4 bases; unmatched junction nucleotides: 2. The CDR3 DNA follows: TGCGCCAGCAGCCAAGGGGACAGGGAGAATCAGCCCCAGCATTTT. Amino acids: CASSQGDRENQPQHF.

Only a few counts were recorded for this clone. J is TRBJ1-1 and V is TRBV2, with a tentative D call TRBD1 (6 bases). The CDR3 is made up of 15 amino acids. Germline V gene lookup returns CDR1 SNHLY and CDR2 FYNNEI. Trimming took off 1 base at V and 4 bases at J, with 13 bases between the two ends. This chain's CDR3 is CASSEGPGALTEAFF. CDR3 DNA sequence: TGTGCCAGCAGTGAAGGCCCAGGGGCCCTCACTGAAGCTTTCTTT.

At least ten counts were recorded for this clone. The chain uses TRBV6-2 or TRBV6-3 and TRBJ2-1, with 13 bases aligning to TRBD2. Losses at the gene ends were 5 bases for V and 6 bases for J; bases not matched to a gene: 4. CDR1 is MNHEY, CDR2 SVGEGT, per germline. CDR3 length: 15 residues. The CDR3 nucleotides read TGTGCCAGCAGTATACTAGCGGGGGGGCCCAATGAGCAGTTCTTC. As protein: CASSILAGGPNEQFF.

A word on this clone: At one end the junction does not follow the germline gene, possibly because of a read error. The DNA of the CDR3 is TGTGCCAGCAGTGGCCGTGCAAGTCTATCCTCCGAGCAGTACTTC. Translation: CASSGRASLSSEQYF. The rearrangement joins TRBV25-1 to TRBJ2-7; D is uncertain. There are 15 residues in the CDR3. Germline V gene sequence: CDR1 MGHDK, CDR2 SYGVNS.

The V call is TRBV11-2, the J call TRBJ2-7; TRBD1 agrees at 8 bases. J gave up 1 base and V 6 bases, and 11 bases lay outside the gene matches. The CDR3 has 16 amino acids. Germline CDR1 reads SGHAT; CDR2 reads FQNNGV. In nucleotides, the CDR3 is TGTGCCAGCAGGGAATCAGGGGGCAAGTTTTCCTACGAGCAGTACTTC. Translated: CASRESGGKFSYEQYF.

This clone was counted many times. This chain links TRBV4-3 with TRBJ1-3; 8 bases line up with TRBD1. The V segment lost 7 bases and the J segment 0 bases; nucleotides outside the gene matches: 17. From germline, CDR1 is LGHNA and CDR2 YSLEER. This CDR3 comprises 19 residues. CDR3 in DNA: TGCGCCAGCACCGCGAGGCTGAGAGACAGGGGTGGCTCTGGAAACACCATATATTTT. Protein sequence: CASTARLRDRGGSGNTIYF.

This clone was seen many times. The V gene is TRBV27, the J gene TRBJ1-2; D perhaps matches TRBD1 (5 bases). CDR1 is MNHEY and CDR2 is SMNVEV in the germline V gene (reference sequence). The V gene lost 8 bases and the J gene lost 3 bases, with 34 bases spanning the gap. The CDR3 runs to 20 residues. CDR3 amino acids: CASFGHHGKGVPGYDYGYTF. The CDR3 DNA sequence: TGTGCCAGCTTCGGGCACCACGGAAAAGGGGTCCCCGGTTACGACTATGGCTACACCTTC.

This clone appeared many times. CDR3 amino acids: CASSYSTGARRAFF. The CDR3 DNA reads as TGTGCCAGCAGTTACTCTACAGGGGCGCGTCGGGCTTTCTTT. The V and J genes are TRBV6-5 and TRBJ1-1, with 7 bases that match TRBD1. CDR1 MNHEY and CDR2 SVGAGI come from the germline V gene. This CDR3 contains 14 residues. V dropped 0 bases and J dropped 11; count of bases not matched to a gene: 9.

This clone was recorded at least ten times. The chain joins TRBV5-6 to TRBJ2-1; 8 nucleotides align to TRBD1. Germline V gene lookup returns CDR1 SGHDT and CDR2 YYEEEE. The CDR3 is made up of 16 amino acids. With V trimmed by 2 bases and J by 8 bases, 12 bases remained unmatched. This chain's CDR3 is CASSFARGLMSDEQFF. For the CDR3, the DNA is TGTGCCAGCAGCTTCGCCAGGGGGCTCATGTCCGATGAGCAGTTCTTC.

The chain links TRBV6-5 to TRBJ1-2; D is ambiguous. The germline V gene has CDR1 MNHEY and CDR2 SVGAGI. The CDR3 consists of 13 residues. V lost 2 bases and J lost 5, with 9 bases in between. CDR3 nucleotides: TGTGCCAGCAGTTACACAGATTTTTATGGCTACACCTTC. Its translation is CASSYTDFYGYTF.

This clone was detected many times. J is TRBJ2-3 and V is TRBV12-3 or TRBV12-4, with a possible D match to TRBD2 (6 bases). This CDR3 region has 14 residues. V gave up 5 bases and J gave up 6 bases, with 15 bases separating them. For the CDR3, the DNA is TGTGCCAGCAGTCCGAAGGGACTCGGGGATACGCAGTATTTT. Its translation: CASSPKGLGDTQYF.

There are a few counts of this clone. This chain's CDR3 is CSAIVRGGLFF. The CDR3 DNA reads TGCAGTGCTATAGTTCGCGGTGGACTGTTTTTT. The chain links TRBV20-1 to TRBJ1-4, with D unresolved. Looked up from germline, CDR1 is DFQATT and CDR2 is SNEGSKA (reference sequence). Deletions cut 4 bases from V and 13 bases from J, with 13 bases between. The CDR3 runs 11 residues.

This CDR3 is CASKAHNYGYTF. CDR3 coding DNA: TGTGCCAGCAAGGCTCACAACTATGGCTACACCTTC. The chain employs TRBV6-5 and TRBJ1-2; D not certain. The V gene's germline CDR1 is MNHEY and CDR2 SVGAGI. The CDR3 sequence is 12 residues long. V shed 7 bases and J shed 2 bases, with 8 bases lying between them.

Here the CDR3 DNA reads TGTGCCAGCAGCCAGCGACAGGGATCCGGGGAGCTGTTTTTT. Encoded protein: CASSQRQGSGELFF. The chain links TRBV7-8 to TRBJ2-2, with 7 bases that match TRBD1. Germline CDR1 is SGHVS and CDR2 is FQNEAQ. J was trimmed by 6 bases and V by 5 bases; bases with no gene match: 6. This CDR3 contains 14 residues.

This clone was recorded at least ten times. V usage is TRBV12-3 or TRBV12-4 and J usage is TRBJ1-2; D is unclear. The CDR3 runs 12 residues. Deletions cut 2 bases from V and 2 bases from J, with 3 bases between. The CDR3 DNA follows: TGTGCCAGCAGTTTACGGAACTATGGCTACACCTTC. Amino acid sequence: CASSLRNYGYTF.